This TCR beta chain was identified during a study of CD8 T cells in ankylosing spondylitis. Study-wide findings and caveats: Peripheral blood held disease-linked clones only at relatively low frequency, and these were CD8+. Characteristic, it appeared, of ankylosing spondylitis blood was a TCR beta motif of about eight highly homologous variants.

The CDR3 sequence is 14 residues long. CDR1 SGHKS and CDR2 YYEKEE come from the germline V gene (reference sequence). Deletions cut 4 bases from V and 9 bases from J, with 19 bases between. Quantitative 5'-RACE was performed with molecular barcodes, and it yielded the TCR beta libraries. TCRdb itself ran the 5' RACE reads through MiXCR, one entry per CDR3 protein. The sample holds around 430,000 distinct CDR3 sequences, about 15% seen once. About this clonotype itself: Its matching antigen is unknown.

The sequence was obtained from a male donor with ankylosing spondylitis. Sequencing was done on a sample of blood, either unsorted or a sorted T cell fraction (not recorded which). The chain couples TRBV5-5 to TRBJ1-1; D perhaps matches TRBD1 (5 bases). CDR3 region: CASSPQGVVKQAFF. The CDR3 region has the DNA TGTGCCAGCAGCCCTCAAGGGGTTGTTAAACAAGCTTTCTTT.